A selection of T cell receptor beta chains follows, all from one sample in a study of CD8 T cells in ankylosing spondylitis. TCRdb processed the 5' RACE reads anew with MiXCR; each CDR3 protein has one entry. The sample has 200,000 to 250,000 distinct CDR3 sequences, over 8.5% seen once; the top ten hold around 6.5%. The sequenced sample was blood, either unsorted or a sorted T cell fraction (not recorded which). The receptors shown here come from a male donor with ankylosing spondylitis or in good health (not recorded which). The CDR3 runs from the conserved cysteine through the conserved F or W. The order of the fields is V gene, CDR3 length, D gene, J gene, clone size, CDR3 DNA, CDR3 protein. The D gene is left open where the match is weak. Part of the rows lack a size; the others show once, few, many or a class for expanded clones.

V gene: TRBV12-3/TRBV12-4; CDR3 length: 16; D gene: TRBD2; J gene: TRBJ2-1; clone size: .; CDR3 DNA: TGTGCCAGCAGTTTTCGACGGGGACTAGCGGGGGTGGGGCAGTTCTTC; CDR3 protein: CASSFRRGLAGVGQFF
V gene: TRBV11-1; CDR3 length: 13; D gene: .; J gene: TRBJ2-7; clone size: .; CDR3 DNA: TGTGCCAGCAGTACGTTTAATGGTTACGAGCAGTACTTC; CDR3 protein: CASSTFNGYEQYF
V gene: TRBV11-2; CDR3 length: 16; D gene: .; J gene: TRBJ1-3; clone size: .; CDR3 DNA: TGTGCCAGCACCCCTACCAGCCGAGGCTCTGGAAACACCATATATTTT; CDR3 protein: CASTPTSRGSGNTIYF
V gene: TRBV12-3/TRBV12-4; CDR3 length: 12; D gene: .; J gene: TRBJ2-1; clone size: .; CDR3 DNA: TGTGCCAGCAGAGCCAAGGACAATGAGCAGTTCTTC; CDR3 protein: CASRAKDNEQFF
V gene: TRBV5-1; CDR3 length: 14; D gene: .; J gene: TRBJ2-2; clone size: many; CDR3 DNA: TGCGCCAGCAGCTTGAGCTCAAACACCGGGGAGCTGTTTTTT; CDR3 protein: CASSLSSNTGELFF
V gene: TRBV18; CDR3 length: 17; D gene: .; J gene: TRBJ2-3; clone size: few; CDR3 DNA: TGTGCCAGCTCACCAGTTCCGGACTGGGCAGACACAGATACGCAGTATTTT; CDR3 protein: CASSPVPDWADTDTQYF
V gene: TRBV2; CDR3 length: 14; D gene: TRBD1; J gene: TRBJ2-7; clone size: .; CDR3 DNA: TGTGCCAGCAGTTCGACAGGGTGGGCCTACGAGCAGTACTTC; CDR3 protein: CASSSTGWAYEQYF
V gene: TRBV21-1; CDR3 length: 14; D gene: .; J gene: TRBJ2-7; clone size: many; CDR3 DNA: TGTGCCAGCAACCCGACAGGGGGGATGTACGAGCAGTACTTC; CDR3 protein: CASNPTGGMYEQYF
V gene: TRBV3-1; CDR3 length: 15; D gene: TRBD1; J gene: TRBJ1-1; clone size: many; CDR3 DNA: TGTGCCAGCAGCCAAGATGCAGGGGGTGTCACCGAAGCTTTCTTT; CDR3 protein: CASSQDAGGVTEAFF
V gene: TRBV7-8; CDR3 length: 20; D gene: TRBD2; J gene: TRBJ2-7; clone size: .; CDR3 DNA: TGTGCCAGCAGCTTACGGGCGGTTCTGGTACTAGCGGGGATTTCCTACGAGCAGTACTTC; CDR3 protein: CASSLRAVLVLAGISYEQYF
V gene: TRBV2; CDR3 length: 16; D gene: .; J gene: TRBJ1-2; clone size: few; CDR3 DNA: TGTGCCAGCAGTGATTTTCGGGTCTTGGGTTACTATGGCTACACCTTC; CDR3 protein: CASSDFRVLGYYGYTF
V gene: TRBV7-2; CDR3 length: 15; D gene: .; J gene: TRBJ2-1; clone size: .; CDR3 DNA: TGTGCCAGCGCCGTGGGGGCTAGCTCCTACAATGAGCAGTTCTTC; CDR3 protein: CASAVGASSYNEQFF
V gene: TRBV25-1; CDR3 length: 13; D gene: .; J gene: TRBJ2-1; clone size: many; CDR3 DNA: TGTGCCAGCAGCCCGACCGCGAACAATGAGCAGTTCTTC; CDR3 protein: CASSPTANNEQFF
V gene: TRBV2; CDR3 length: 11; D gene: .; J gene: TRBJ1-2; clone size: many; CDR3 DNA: TGTGCCAGCTCCCGGGACATCGCCTACACCTTC; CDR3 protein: CASSRDIAYTF
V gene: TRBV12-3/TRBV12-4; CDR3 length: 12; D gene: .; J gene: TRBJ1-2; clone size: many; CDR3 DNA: TGTGCCAGCACCGAGGGACCTTATGGCTACACCTTC; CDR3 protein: CASTEGPYGYTF
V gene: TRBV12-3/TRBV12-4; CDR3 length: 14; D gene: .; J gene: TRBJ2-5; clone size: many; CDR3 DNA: TGTGCCAGCAGTCCTACCGGGACAATCCAGACCCAGTACTTC; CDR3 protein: CASSPTGTIQTQYF
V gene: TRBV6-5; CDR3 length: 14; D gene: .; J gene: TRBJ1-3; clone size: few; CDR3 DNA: TGTGCCAGCAGTTACAGCGACTCTGGAAACACCATATATTTT; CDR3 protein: CASSYSDSGNTIYF
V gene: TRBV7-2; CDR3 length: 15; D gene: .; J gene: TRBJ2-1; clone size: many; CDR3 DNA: TGTGCCAGCAGCTTGGACGGGGTGTCCTACAATGAGCAGTTCTTC; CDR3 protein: CASSLDGVSYNEQFF
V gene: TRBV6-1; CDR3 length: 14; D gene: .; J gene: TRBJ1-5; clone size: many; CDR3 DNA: TGTGCCAGCAGTGTTGGGACCGCTGATCCGCCCCAGCATTTT; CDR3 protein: CASSVGTADPPQHF
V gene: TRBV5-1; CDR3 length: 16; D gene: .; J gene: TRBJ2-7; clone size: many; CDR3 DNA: TGCGCCAGCAGCTTGGCCGGCGGGGCCGACTCCTACGAGCAGTACTTC; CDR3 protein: CASSLAGGADSYEQYF
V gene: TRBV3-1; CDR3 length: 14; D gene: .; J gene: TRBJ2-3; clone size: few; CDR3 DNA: TGTGCCAGCAGCCAAGATGCAGTCACAGATACGCAGTATTTT; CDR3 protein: CASSQDAVTDTQYF
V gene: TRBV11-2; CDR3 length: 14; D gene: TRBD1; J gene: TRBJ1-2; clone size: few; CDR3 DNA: TGTGCCAGCAGCGCAACGGGACAGAGCTATGGCTACACCTTC; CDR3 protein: CASSATGQSYGYTF
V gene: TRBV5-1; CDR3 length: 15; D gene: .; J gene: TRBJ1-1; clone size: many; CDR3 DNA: TGCGCCAGCAGCTCTATAGGACTCCTGAACACTGAAGCTTTCTTT; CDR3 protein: CASSSIGLLNTEAFF
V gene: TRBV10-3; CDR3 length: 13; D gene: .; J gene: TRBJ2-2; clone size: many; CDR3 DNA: TGTGCCATCAGCGCGAAGGGAAACGGGGAGCTGTTTTTT; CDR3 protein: CAISAKGNGELFF
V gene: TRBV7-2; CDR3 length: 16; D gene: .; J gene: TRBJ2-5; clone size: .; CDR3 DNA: TGTGCCAGCAGTGGAAGGGGTATTAGCGGCGTTGAGACCCAGTACTTC; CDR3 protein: CASSGRGISGVETQYF
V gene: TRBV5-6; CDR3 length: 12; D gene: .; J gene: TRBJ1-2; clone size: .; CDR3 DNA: TGTGCCAGCAGCTCGACAGACTCTGGCTACACCTTC; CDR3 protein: CASSSTDSGYTF
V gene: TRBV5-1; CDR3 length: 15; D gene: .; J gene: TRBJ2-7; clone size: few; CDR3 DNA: TGCGCCAGCAGCTTGGGGGGACGGACCTCCTACGAGCAGTACTTC; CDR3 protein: CASSLGGRTSYEQYF
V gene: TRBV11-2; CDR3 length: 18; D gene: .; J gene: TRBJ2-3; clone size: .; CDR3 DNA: TGTGCCAGCAGCTTAGTATGTGTGTGGGAGTTATACACAGATACGCAGTATTTT; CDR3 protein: CASSLVCVWELYTDTQYF
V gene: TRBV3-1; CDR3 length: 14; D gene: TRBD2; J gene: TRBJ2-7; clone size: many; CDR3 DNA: TGTGCCAGCAGCCAAGATAAGCGGGACTACGAGCAGTACTTC; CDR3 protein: CASSQDKRDYEQYF
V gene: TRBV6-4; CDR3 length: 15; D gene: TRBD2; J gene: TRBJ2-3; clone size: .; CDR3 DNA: TGTGCCAGCAGTGAGGTCAGGACTAGCACAGATACCCAGTATTTT; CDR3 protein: CASSEVRTSTDTQYF
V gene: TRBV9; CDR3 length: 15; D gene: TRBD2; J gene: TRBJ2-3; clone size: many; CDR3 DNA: TGTGCCAGCAGCGTAGCGGGAGGGGTCGCAGATACGCAGTATTTT; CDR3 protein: CASSVAGGVADTQYF
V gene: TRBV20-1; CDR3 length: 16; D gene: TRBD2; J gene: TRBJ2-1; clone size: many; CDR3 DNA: TGCAGTGCTAGAGTTATCGAGCCCGCGGGAGGAAATGAGCAGTTCTTC; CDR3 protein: CSARVIEPAGGNEQFF
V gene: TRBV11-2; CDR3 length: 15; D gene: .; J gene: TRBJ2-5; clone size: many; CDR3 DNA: TGTGCCAGCAGCTTATTAGAAGCAGTCCAAGAGACCCAGTACTTC; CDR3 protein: CASSLLEAVQETQYF
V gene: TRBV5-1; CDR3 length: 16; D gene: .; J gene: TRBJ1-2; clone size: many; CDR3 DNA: TGCGCCAGCAGCTTGCGGAACCCGGGGGGGGGCGATGGCTACACCTTC; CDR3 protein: CASSLRNPGGGDGYTF
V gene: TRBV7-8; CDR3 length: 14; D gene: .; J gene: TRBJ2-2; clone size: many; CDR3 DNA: TGTGCCAGCAGGCGCAGGATGAACACCGGGGAGCTGTTTTTT; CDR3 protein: CASRRRMNTGELFF